This T cell receptor beta chain was identified in a study of cytomegalovirus exposure and HLA in healthy donors. The PCR employed 60 Vbeta primers together with 13 Jbeta primers. Clones were sequenced by immunoSEQ multiplex PCR, and TCRdb holds only the in-frame ones, with some missing. The profile covers some 190,000 clones, with approximately 80% appearing a single time and 3.4% taken by the ten largest. For this clone: What it binds is not known.

Study results and limitations: Certain sequence variants were highly shared and formed a cluster, and this cluster was likely a sequencing artifact. Later analysis indicated greater clonal expansion among HLA-associated TCR beta chains than among equally common other chains. In a later analysis, CMV-associated beta chains were mostly HLA-associated, it appeared. The study had only CMV serostatus as immune exposure information.

Germline CDR1 MNHNY, CDR2 SVGAGI (reference sequence). This CDR3 has 13 amino acids. Trimming shortened V by 7 bases and J by 5 bases, and 14 bases separated the two germline ends. This TCR derives from a man aged 35 to 55 in good health and CMV-seropositive. Sequenced: PBMCs. The chain is built from TRBV6-6 and TRBJ2-5; TRBD1 is a possible D gene (5 bases). The CDR3, as DNA: TGTGCCAGCACCCCCGTGAAGGGGGAGACCCAGTACTTC. Translated, it gives CASTPVKGETQYF.